This T cell receptor beta chain was documented in a study of T cells in Graves' hyperthyroidism and ophthalmopathy. Study at large: Peripheral blood draws took place at initial diagnosis, ahead of any treatment. Findings of the study overall: A model built on 13 V-J features separated ophthalmopathy from stable hyperthyroidism. Ophthalmopathy, which appeared later, was predicted by the model a median about 6.8 months before onset.

Those with hyperthyroidism were 18 to 65 years old, newly diagnosed, and ill for under 2 months. This clonotype was observed a handful of times. The antigen is undetermined. This CDR3 spans 14 amino acids. Between the trimmed V and J ends, which lost 1 base and 3 bases, there was a span of 10 bases. Germline CDR1 and CDR2: SEHNR and FQNEAQ (reference sequence). RNA transcripts yielded amplified TCR beta CDR3 regions. In the first-round RT-PCR of the TCR CDR3, the HTBI primer set was used. MiXCR, run by TCRdb on the multiplex PCR reads, gives a single entry per CDR3 protein. The sample carries some 700,000 distinct CDR3 sequences, about 18% recorded once.

This clonotype was obtained from a man aged 45-65 years with Graves' hyperthyroidism. The chain has TRBV7-9 and TRBJ2-7; D is undetermined. Input material: blood. CDR3 nucleotides: TGTGCCAGCAGCTTAGGGTCCCCGGGCTACGAGCAGTACTTC. Protein product: CASSLGSPGYEQYF. The complete variable domain, with remaining parts taken from reference TRBV7-9 and TRBJ2-7, reads DTGVSQNPRHKITKRGQNVTFRCDPISEHNRLYWYRQTLGQGPEFLTYFQNEAQLEKSRLLSDRFSAERPKGSFSTLEIQRTEQGDSAMYLCASSLGSPGYEQYFGPGTRLTVT.